This TCR beta chain is from a study of cytomegalovirus exposure and HLA in healthy donors. CDR3 length equals 16 residues. The germline CDR1 and CDR2 sequences are SQVTM and ANQGSEA. V was pared by 2 bases and J by 0 bases, with 15 bases between. With 60 Vbeta and 13 Jbeta primers, the PCR was carried out. TCRdb's copy holds only in-frame clones and misses some; the assay was immunoSEQ multiplex PCR. The sample contains around 210,000 clones, roughly 85% of which appear only once. The sequence derives from a girl under 10 years old in good health and CMV-seronegative. The sequencing sample was made of PBMCs. The rearrangement joins TRBV29-1 to TRBJ2-3; D is possibly TRBD1 (6 bases). The CDR3 is CSVELGVGHSTDTQYF. The CDR3 DNA reads as TGCAGCGTTGAACTGGGGGTGGGACACAGCACAGATACGCAGTATTTT.